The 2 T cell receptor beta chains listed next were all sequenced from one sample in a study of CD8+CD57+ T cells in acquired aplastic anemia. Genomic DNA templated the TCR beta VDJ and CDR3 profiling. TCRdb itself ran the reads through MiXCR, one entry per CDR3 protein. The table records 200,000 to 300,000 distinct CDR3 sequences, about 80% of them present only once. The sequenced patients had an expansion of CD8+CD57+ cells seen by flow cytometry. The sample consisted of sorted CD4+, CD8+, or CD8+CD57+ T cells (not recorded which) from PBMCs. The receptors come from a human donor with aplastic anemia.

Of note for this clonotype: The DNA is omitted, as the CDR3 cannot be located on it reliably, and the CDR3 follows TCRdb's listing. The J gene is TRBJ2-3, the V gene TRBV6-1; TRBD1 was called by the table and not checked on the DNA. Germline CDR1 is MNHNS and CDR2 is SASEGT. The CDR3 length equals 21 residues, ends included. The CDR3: CDSSIYLCSATGTESTDTQYF.

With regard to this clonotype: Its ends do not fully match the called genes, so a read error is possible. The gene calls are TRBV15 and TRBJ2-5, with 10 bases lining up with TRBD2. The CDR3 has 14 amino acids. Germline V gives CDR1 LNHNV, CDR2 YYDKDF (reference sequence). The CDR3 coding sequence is TGTGCCACCAGGAGCGGGGGGGAGCAAGCGACCCAGTACTTC. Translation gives CATRSGGEQATQYF.